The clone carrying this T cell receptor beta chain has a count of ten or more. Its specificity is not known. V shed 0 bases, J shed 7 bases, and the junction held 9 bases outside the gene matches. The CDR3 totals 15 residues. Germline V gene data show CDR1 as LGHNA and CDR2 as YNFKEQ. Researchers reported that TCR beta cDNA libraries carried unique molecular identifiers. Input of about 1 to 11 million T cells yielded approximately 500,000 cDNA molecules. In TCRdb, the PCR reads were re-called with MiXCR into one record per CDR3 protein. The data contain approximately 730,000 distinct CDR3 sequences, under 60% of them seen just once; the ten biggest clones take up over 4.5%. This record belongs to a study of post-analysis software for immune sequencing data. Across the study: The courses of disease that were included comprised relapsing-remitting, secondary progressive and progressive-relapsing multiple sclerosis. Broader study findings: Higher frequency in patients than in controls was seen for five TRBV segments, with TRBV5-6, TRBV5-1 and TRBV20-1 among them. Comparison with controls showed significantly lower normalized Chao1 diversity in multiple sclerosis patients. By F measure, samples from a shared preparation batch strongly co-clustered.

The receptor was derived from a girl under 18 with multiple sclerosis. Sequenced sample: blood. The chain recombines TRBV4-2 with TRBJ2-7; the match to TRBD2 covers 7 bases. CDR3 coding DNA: TGTGCCAGCAGCCAAGACTTCCGGGGAGGGTTTGAGCAGTACTTC. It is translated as CASSQDFRGGFEQYF.